This entry concerns a single T cell receptor (beta chain). Only in-frame clones appear in the TCRdb table, and some are missing; sequencing was by immunoSEQ multiplex PCR. The table lists approximately 200,000 clones, about 90% of them singletons. The entry originates in a study of blood T cell repertoires in COVID-19. The CDR3 is 13 amino acids. In germline, CDR1 is PRHDT, CDR2 FYEKMQ (reference sequence). The V gene lost 2 bases and the J gene lost 3 bases, with 7 bases spanning the gap. The sequenced sample consisted of peripheral blood. This clonotype was obtained from a man aged 40-55 years with active or convalescent COVID-19. The V and J genes are TRBV13 and TRBJ1-1; D remains ambiguous. CDR3 sequence: CASSLMRDTEAFF. In DNA form, the CDR3 reads TGTGCCAGCAGCTTAATGAGGGACACTGAAGCTTTCTTT.